These 5 T cell receptor beta chains came from one sample sequenced in a study of T-cell memory formation after mild COVID-19. TCRdb redid the calling of the 5' RACE reads with MiXCR, one entry per CDR3 protein. Among some 68,000 distinct CDR3 sequences listed, around 17% were seen once. What was sequenced was PBMCs or a T cell subset sorted from them (not recorded which). The receptors were gathered from an adult woman who had mild COVID-19 (a few samples of this study predate the infection). Cell type and time point are not known.

This rearrangement joins TRBV19 to TRBJ1-1; TRBD1 aligns across 8 bases. Germline V CDR1 and CDR2: LNHDA, SQIVND (reference sequence). With V trimmed by 4 bases and J by 5 bases, 6 bases remained unmatched. CDR3 length: 14 amino acids. The CDR3 nucleotides are TGTGCCAGTAGTACCCGACAGGGGAGGACTGAAGCTTTCTTT. It translates to CASSTRQGRTEAFF.

This chain links TRBV21-1 with TRBJ2-7; TRBD2, the table's D call, was not compared with the DNA. TRBV21-1 is assigned pseudogene status. The CDR3 contains 14 residues. The CDR3: CARGLREGPWEQYF. DNA for the CDR3: TGTGCCAGGGGCCTCAGGGAGGGGCCTTGGGAGCAGTACTTC.

At least ten counts were recorded for this clonotype. The CDR3 DNA sequence: TGTGCCAGCAGCTGGGGGATGGGACTAGCGAGTCCCTACGAGCAGTACTTC. Translated, it gives CASSWGMGLASPYEQYF. V and J are TRBV7-6 and TRBJ2-7; the match to TRBD2 covers 10 bases. This CDR3 is built from 17 residues. Trimming cost V 4 bases and J 2 bases; bases outside gene matches: 11. Germline loops: CDR1 SGHVS, CDR2 FNYEAQ.

In this sample, this clonotype turned up a few times. V and J are TRBV7-2 and TRBJ2-5; 7 bases fit TRBD2. Looked up from germline, CDR1 is SGHTA and CDR2 is FQGNSA. The CDR3 consists of 15 residues. V lost 2 bases and J lost 3; bases outside the gene matches: 6. The CDR3 spells CASSLHPSGKETQYF. For the CDR3, the DNA is TGTGCCAGCAGCTTACACCCTAGCGGTAAAGAGACCCAGTACTTC.

The sample holds a few counts of this clonotype. The rearrangement joins TRBV12-3 or TRBV12-4 to TRBJ2-3; the match to TRBD2 covers 8 bases. V was pared by 4 bases and J by 3 bases, with 12 bases of the junction left unmatched. This CDR3 is built from 17 residues. The CDR3 loop is CASSSQTGGLGTDTQYF. The CDR3 DNA reads TGTGCCAGCAGTTCCCAGACGGGGGGGCTGGGGACAGATACGCAGTATTTT.